This is a list of T cell receptor beta chains from one sample in a study of T cell responses to AZD1222 COVID-19 vaccine. Clones were sequenced by immunoSEQ multiplex PCR, and TCRdb holds only the in-frame ones, with some missing. The table has approximately 100,000 clones, about 90% seen once. The specimen was peripheral blood, collected on day 0 of AZD1222 vaccination. The receptors derive from an adult in good health. Both conserved end residues are part of each CDR3. The order of the fields is clone size, V gene, CDR3 length, D gene, J gene, CDR3 DNA, CDR3 protein. The D gene is left open where the match is weak. Clone size is stated in some rows and not others, as once, few, many or a class when expanded.

clone_size: NA
v_call: TRBV4-1
cdr3_length: 15
d_call: TRBD1
j_call: TRBJ1-6
cdr3_nt: TGCGCCAGCAGCCAACCGGGACAGAATAATTCACCCCTCCACTTT
cdr3_aa: CASSQPGQNNSPLHF

clone_size: NA
v_call: TRBV5-5
cdr3_length: 14
d_call: NA
j_call: TRBJ2-7
cdr3_nt: TGTGCCAGCAGCCTCTCGGTGGGGTTCGACGAGCAGTACTTC
cdr3_aa: CASSLSVGFDEQYF

clone_size: NA
v_call: TRBV27
cdr3_length: 15
d_call: TRBD1
j_call: TRBJ1-2
cdr3_nt: TGTGCCAGCAGTCCCCAAAGACAGGGGGGCTTAGGCTACACCTTC
cdr3_aa: CASSPQRQGGLGYTF

clone_size: NA
v_call: TRBV19
cdr3_length: 15
d_call: NA
j_call: TRBJ1-2
cdr3_nt: TGTGCCAGTAGACAGGTGGGGATTCGTATTGATGGCTACACCTTC
cdr3_aa: CASRQVGIRIDGYTF

clone_size: NA
v_call: TRBV27
cdr3_length: 16
d_call: TRBD1
j_call: TRBJ1-1
cdr3_nt: TGTGCCAGCAGTTTATTCCCGGTCGGCAGGGGGACTGAAGCTTTCTTT
cdr3_aa: CASSLFPVGRGTEAFF

clone_size: NA
v_call: TRBV7-9
cdr3_length: 15
d_call: TRBD1
j_call: TRBJ1-5
cdr3_nt: TGTGCCAGCAGCTCTAGCAGGGGGCTGAATCAGCCCCAGCATTTT
cdr3_aa: CASSSSRGLNQPQHF

clone_size: NA
v_call: TRBV19
cdr3_length: 15
d_call: NA
j_call: TRBJ1-4
cdr3_nt: TGTGCCAGTAGCCAGGGGTCGACAACTAATGAAAAACTGTTTTTT
cdr3_aa: CASSQGSTTNEKLFF

clone_size: NA
v_call: TRBV4-2
cdr3_length: 17
d_call: TRBD1
j_call: TRBJ1-5
cdr3_nt: TGTGCCAGCAGCCAAGGAGGAGGGACAGGGCCCAATCAGCCCCAGCATTTT
cdr3_aa: CASSQGGGTGPNQPQHF

clone_size: NA
v_call: TRBV19
cdr3_length: 14
d_call: NA
j_call: TRBJ2-4
cdr3_nt: TGTGCCAGTAGTAGACCTATAGCCAAAAACATTCAGTACTTC
cdr3_aa: CASSRPIAKNIQYF

clone_size: NA
v_call: TRBV6-5
cdr3_length: 14
d_call: NA
j_call: TRBJ1-3
cdr3_nt: TGTGCCAGCAGTTACAGGGGGGAAGGAAACACCATATATTTT
cdr3_aa: CASSYRGEGNTIYF

clone_size: NA
v_call: TRBV10-3
cdr3_length: 15
d_call: TRBD1
j_call: TRBJ1-2
cdr3_nt: TGTGCCATCAGTGAGTCGGGCGGGACAGGGGGCGGCTACACCTTC
cdr3_aa: CAISESGGTGGGYTF

clone_size: few
v_call: TRBV14
cdr3_length: 13
d_call: NA
j_call: TRBJ2-1
cdr3_nt: TGTGCCAGCAGCCGACCGGGCTACAATGAGCAGTTCTTC
cdr3_aa: CASSRPGYNEQFF

clone_size: NA
v_call: TRBV5-1
cdr3_length: 16
d_call: TRBD1
j_call: TRBJ1-5
cdr3_nt: TGCGCCAGCAGCCCCGGGACAGGGGTTCTGGGACAGCCCCAGCATTTT
cdr3_aa: CASSPGTGVLGQPQHF

clone_size: NA
v_call: TRBV5-1
cdr3_length: 16
d_call: NA
j_call: TRBJ1-5
cdr3_nt: TGCGCCAGCAGCTTGGAGCCAGGGGATAGCAATCAGCCCCAGCATTTT
cdr3_aa: CASSLEPGDSNQPQHF

clone_size: once
v_call: TRBV7-2
cdr3_length: 14
d_call: TRBD1
j_call: TRBJ1-2
cdr3_nt: TGTGCCAGCAGCTTAGACAGGGGGTACTATGGCTACACCTTC
cdr3_aa: CASSLDRGYYGYTF

clone_size: NA
v_call: TRBV29-1
cdr3_length: 14
d_call: NA
j_call: TRBJ2-5
cdr3_nt: TGCAGCGTTGAATTGGGCGCTTTGAGGGAGACCCAGTACTTC
cdr3_aa: CSVELGALRETQYF

clone_size: NA
v_call: TRBV5-6
cdr3_length: 16
d_call: TRBD1
j_call: TRBJ1-5
cdr3_nt: TGTGCCAGCAGCTTTTACAGGGGGACTCGCAATCAGCCCCAGCATTTT
cdr3_aa: CASSFYRGTRNQPQHF

clone_size: NA
v_call: TRBV9
cdr3_length: 15
d_call: TRBD2
j_call: TRBJ2-3
cdr3_nt: TGTGCCAGCAGCGTTAGCGGGGGGGGATCAGATACGCAGTATTTT
cdr3_aa: CASSVSGGGSDTQYF

clone_size: NA
v_call: TRBV5-1
cdr3_length: 15
d_call: NA
j_call: TRBJ2-5
cdr3_nt: TGCGCCAGCAGCTGGGGGACCCTAAGGGAGGAGACCCAGTACTTC
cdr3_aa: CASSWGTLREETQYF

clone_size: few
v_call: TRBV5-1
cdr3_length: 15
d_call: TRBD1
j_call: TRBJ1-2
cdr3_nt: TGCGCCAGCAGCTTAAGGACAGGGGTTAACTATGGCTACACCTTC
cdr3_aa: CASSLRTGVNYGYTF

clone_size: once
v_call: TRBV7-3
cdr3_length: 13
d_call: NA
j_call: TRBJ1-1
cdr3_nt: TGTGCCAGCAGCTGGACCGGGACCACTGAAGCTTTCTTT
cdr3_aa: CASSWTGTTEAFF

clone_size: NA
v_call: TRBV11-3
cdr3_length: 16
d_call: TRBD1
j_call: TRBJ2-6
cdr3_nt: TGTGCCAGCAGCTTATCGACAGGGGCTGGGGCCAACGTCCTGACTTTC
cdr3_aa: CASSLSTGAGANVLTF

clone_size: NA
v_call: TRBV10-2
cdr3_length: 15
d_call: NA
j_call: TRBJ1-1
cdr3_nt: TGCGCCAGCAGACGGGACCTTCAACCAGGTATTGAAGCTTTCTTT
cdr3_aa: CASRRDLQPGIEAFF

clone_size: NA
v_call: TRBV10-2
cdr3_length: 14
d_call: NA
j_call: TRBJ2-3
cdr3_nt: TGCGCCAGCAGTGGTGCCAGTCGGACAGATACGCAGTATTTT
cdr3_aa: CASSGASRTDTQYF

clone_size: NA
v_call: TRBV4-2
cdr3_length: 16
d_call: TRBD1
j_call: TRBJ2-1
cdr3_nt: TGTGCCAGCAGCAGAATTACAGGGGGCGTCTGGAATGAGCAGTTCTTC
cdr3_aa: CASSRITGGVWNEQFF

clone_size: NA
v_call: TRBV11-3
cdr3_length: 14
d_call: NA
j_call: TRBJ2-2
cdr3_nt: TGTGCCAGCAGCCCCCGCCGTGGCGCCGGGGAGCTGTTTTTT
cdr3_aa: CASSPRRGAGELFF

clone_size: once
v_call: TRBV7-9
cdr3_length: 12
d_call: NA
j_call: TRBJ1-2
cdr3_nt: TGTGCCAGCAGCTTAGAAGGGTATGGCTACACCTTC
cdr3_aa: CASSLEGYGYTF

clone_size: NA
v_call: TRBV7-9
cdr3_length: 14
d_call: TRBD1
j_call: TRBJ2-7
cdr3_nt: TGTGCCAGCAGCCCGACAGGGAGAATGTTCGAGCAGTACTTC
cdr3_aa: CASSPTGRMFEQYF

clone_size: NA
v_call: TRBV19
cdr3_length: 15
d_call: NA
j_call: TRBJ1-1
cdr3_nt: TGTGCCAGTAACCCCGGGAGGGGATTGAACACTGAAGCTTTCTTT
cdr3_aa: CASNPGRGLNTEAFF

clone_size: NA
v_call: TRBV5-5
cdr3_length: 15
d_call: NA
j_call: TRBJ2-2
cdr3_nt: TGTGCCAGCAGCGATAGGAGCGGGAACACCGGGGAGCTGTTTTTT
cdr3_aa: CASSDRSGNTGELFF

clone_size: NA
v_call: TRBV5-6
cdr3_length: 16
d_call: NA
j_call: TRBJ1-1
cdr3_nt: TGTGCCAGCAGCTACCGGCTATGGGCAGAGAACACTGAAGCTTTCTTT
cdr3_aa: CASSYRLWAENTEAFF

clone_size: NA
v_call: TRBV5-4
cdr3_length: 12
d_call: NA
j_call: TRBJ1-6
cdr3_nt: TGTGCCAGCAGCTTGGGCGGTTCACCCCTCCACTTT
cdr3_aa: CASSLGGSPLHF

clone_size: NA
v_call: TRBV9
cdr3_length: 16
d_call: TRBD1
j_call: TRBJ1-2
cdr3_nt: TGTGCCAGCAGCCCTACGGACAGGGGGCGTCAGGGCGGCTACACCTTC
cdr3_aa: CASSPTDRGRQGGYTF

clone_size: NA
v_call: TRBV7-2
cdr3_length: 15
d_call: NA
j_call: TRBJ2-7
cdr3_nt: TGTGCCAGCAGCCGGGACGTCTACCAACGTGGGGAGCAGTACTTC
cdr3_aa: CASSRDVYQRGEQYF

clone_size: NA
v_call: TRBV11-2
cdr3_length: 13
d_call: NA
j_call: TRBJ2-1
cdr3_nt: TGTGCCAGCAGCTTATCCCCATTGGATGAGCAGTTCTTC
cdr3_aa: CASSLSPLDEQFF